The clone carrying this T cell receptor beta chain came up once. This entry is derived from a study of blood T cell repertoires in COVID-19. Looking at the study overall: Both acute and convalescent COVID-19 samples were obtained from the United States, Italy and Spain. PBMCs, B-cell-depleted T cells, or T cells were the source of the cDNA or gDNA that made up the material.

The length of the CDR3 is 16 residues. Looked up from germline, CDR1 is MGHRA and CDR2 is YSYEKL. V lost 0 bases and J 2 bases, leaving 14 bases between the germline ends. One Seattle source followed patients from active infection through their disease course. In the source study's methods: Counts of nucleated cells, estimated from reference gene primer amplification, were obtained. This table comes from immunoSEQ multiplex PCR, and its TCRdb copy is limited to in-frame clones, with some not included. The DNA was the basis for D and trimming; V, J and clone size are from that table. The sample shows 300,000 to 350,000 clones, approximately 92% of them seen only once.

The gene calls are TRBV4-1 and TRBJ2-7, with D possibly being TRBD1 (5 bases). The source material was peripheral blood. This clonotype was obtained from a woman younger than 45 with COVID-19, enrolled during active disease. The CDR3 region is CASSQESVGVPYEQYF. As DNA, the CDR3 is TGCGCCAGCAGCCAAGAAAGTGTAGGGGTTCCCTACGAGCAGTACTTC.